These 8 T cell receptor beta chains came from one sample sequenced in a study of blood T cell repertoires in COVID-19. Clones were sequenced by immunoSEQ multiplex PCR, and TCRdb holds only the in-frame ones, with some missing. The sample has 75,000 to 95,000 clones, roughly 72% seen once. Sequenced material: peripheral blood. All receptors come from a woman aged 60-75 years in a cohort sampled during active or convalescent COVID-19.

V usage is TRBV7-2 and J usage is TRBJ2-7; possibly TRBD1 for D (6 bases). The V gene lost 6 bases and the J gene lost 3 bases, with 9 bases spanning the gap. This CDR3 region has 12 residues. Germline-derived CDR1 and CDR2 are SGHTA and FQGNSA. DNA of the CDR3: TGTGCCAGCAGTCAACAGGGCTACGAGCAGTACTTC. The encoded protein is CASSQQGYEQYF.

This clone turned up a few times. The J gene is TRBJ1-5, the V gene TRBV5-6, with TRBD1 as a possible D gene (5 bases). The ends were cut back, 3 bases at V and 7 bases at J, with 8 bases in the middle. The CDR3 length is 12 residues. In germline, CDR1 is SGHDT, CDR2 YYEEEE. The CDR3 here is CASSSGDQPQHF. CDR3 bases: TGTGCCAGCAGCTCGGGGGACCAGCCCCAGCATTTT.

The chain employs TRBV5-1 and TRBJ1-5; 7 nucleotides match TRBD1. This CDR3 is 15 amino acids long. The V gene's germline CDR1 is SGHRS and CDR2 YFSETQ. The trim removed 3 bases at V and 2 bases at J, leaving 5 bases unmatched. The CDR3 coding sequence is TGCGCCAGCAGCTCTGGAACAGGGGGCAATCAGCCCCAGCATTTT. Its translation: CASSSGTGGNQPQHF.

CDR3 bases: TGTGCCAGCAGCGTATTAGGGACTCCCACTGGGGCCCAGTACTTC. It encodes CASSVLGTPTGAQYF. The rearrangement uses TRBV9 and TRBJ2-5; perhaps TRBD2 as D (6 bases). The CDR3 sequence is 15 residues long. V was pared by 1 base and J by 9 bases, with 19 bases between. In germline, CDR1 is SGDLS, CDR2 YYNGEE. Full variable domain (rest looked up from reference TRBV9 and TRBJ2-5): DSGVTQTPKHLITATGQRVTLRCSPRSGDLSVYWYQQSLDQGLQFLIQYYNGEERAKGNILERFSAQQFPDLHSELNLSSLELGDSALYFCASSVLGTPTGAQYFGPGTRLLVL.

The genes are TRBV19 and TRBJ1-5; perhaps TRBD1 as D (5 bases). Trimming cost V 7 bases and J 0 bases, with 13 bases left between them. Germline values: CDR1 LNHDA, CDR2 SQIVND (reference sequence). The CDR3 is 15 residues long. CDR3 amino acids: CASTASRDSNQPQHF. The CDR3 region has the DNA TGTGCCAGTACGGCCAGCAGGGATAGCAATCAGCCCCAGCATTTT.

V usage is TRBV4-3 and J usage is TRBJ2-3; D possibly corresponds to TRBD2 (5 bases). The germline CDR1 and CDR2 sequences are LGHNA and YSLEER. This CDR3 is 14 amino acids long. Trimming took off 0 bases at V and 4 bases at J, with 8 bases between the two ends. This CDR3 reads CASSQDGGADTQYF. CDR3 bases: TGCGCCAGCAGCCAAGACGGAGGCGCAGATACGCAGTATTTT.

V is TRBV7-8 and J is TRBJ1-3; D is unresolved. This CDR3 comprises 15 residues. V was trimmed by 2 bases and J by 0 bases, leaving 8 bases between them. CDR1 and CDR2 from the germline V gene are SGHVS and FQNEAQ. CDR3 in amino acids: CASSLLRFSGNTIYF. The CDR3, as DNA: TGTGCCAGCAGCTTACTGAGGTTCTCTGGAAACACCATATATTTT.

The chain employs TRBV5-6 and TRBJ2-4; 14 nucleotides line up with TRBD2. Germline-derived CDR1 and CDR2 are SGHDT and YYEEEE. This CDR3 region has 17 residues. The V and J ends lost 2 bases and 8 bases, in that order; junction bases with no gene match: 9. The CDR3 reads CASSLDMTSGGAHIQYF. Here the CDR3 DNA reads TGTGCCAGCAGCTTAGACATGACTAGCGGGGGGGCTCACATTCAGTACTTC.